Listed here are 23 T cell receptor beta chains from one sample, sequenced in a study of T cell repertoires in cytomegalovirus infection. These receptors' targets are unknown. TCRdb ran MiXCR on the reads and lists one entry per CDR3 protein. The sample records a few hundred thousand distinct CDR3 sequences, approximately 46% being singletons. Sequenced here: cultured PBMCs, sampled from culture after CMV antigen stimulation. Every receptor here comes from a human donor in good health (CMV status not recorded). Some clones in this sample may be carry-over from other donors' samples.

The chain uses TRBV29-1 and TRBJ2-7; 8 bases fit TRBD2. The V gene end was trimmed by 4 bases and the J gene end by 7 bases; junction bases not matched to a gene: 9. CDR1 and CDR2 from the germline V gene are SQVTM and ANQGSEA. The length of the CDR3 is 13 residues. This CDR3 reads CSVVGREVVEQYF. The DNA for the CDR3 is TGCAGCGTTGTAGGGCGGGAGGTCGTGGAGCAGTACTTC.

The rearrangement links TRBV7-2 to TRBJ2-5, with a tentative D call TRBD1 (6 bases). This CDR3 has 15 amino acids. V was shortened by 3 bases and J by 7 bases, with 18 bases between the two germline ends. The germline V gene has CDR1 SGHTA and CDR2 FQGNSA. In DNA form, the CDR3 reads TGTGCCAGCAGCTTCTCGGGGTTCGAAGGGGGGACCCAGTACTTC. Amino acids: CASSFSGFEGGTQYF.

This clonotype has a handful of counts. V gene TRBV12-3 or TRBV12-4 combines with J gene TRBJ2-7; tentatively, D is TRBD2 (7 bases). This CDR3 has 21 residues. Trimming removed 0 bases from V and 2 bases from J, with 29 bases in between. CDR3 residues: CASSLAHPSGGPADGAYEQYF. The CDR3 nucleotides read TGTGCCAGCAGTTTAGCGCACCCCTCGGGGGGCCCCGCGGATGGGGCCTACGAGCAGTACTTC.

This clonotype appeared many times. V is TRBV7-2 and J is TRBJ2-7; no definite D call. With 5 bases removed from V and 0 bases from J, the gap between germline ends came to 5 bases. CDR3 length: 12 residues. Germline loops: CDR1 SGHTA, CDR2 FQGNSA. The CDR3 DNA is TGTGCCAGCAGCCACGACTCCTACGAGCAGTACTTC. This gives the protein CASSHDSYEQYF.

Only a few counts were recorded for this clonotype. The rearrangement links TRBV4-1 to TRBJ2-1; 11 bases align to TRBD2. CDR1 and CDR2 (germline): MGHRA, YSYEKL. The trim removed 3 bases at V and 4 bases at J, leaving 8 bases unmatched. CDR3 length: 17 residues. The CDR3 nucleotides read TGCGCCAGCAGCCATTACTGGACTAGCGGGTCATACAATGAGCAGTTCTTC. It translates to CASSHYWTSGSYNEQFF.

This clonotype has more than one count but fewer than ten. CDR3 region: CASSLGGPTTGELFF. Written as DNA, the CDR3 is TGCGCCAGCAGCTTAGGGGGACCCACCACCGGGGAGCTGTTTTTT. The chain carries TRBV5-1 and TRBJ2-2; D possibly corresponds to TRBD1 (6 bases). Per the germline V gene, CDR1 is SGHRS and CDR2 is YFSETQ. The V end was cut by 2 bases, the J end by 4 bases, with 12 bases between. CDR3 length: 15 amino acids.

The gene calls are TRBV6-2 or TRBV6-3 and TRBJ2-5; D ambiguous. Germline V CDR1 and CDR2: MNHEY, SVGEGT. This CDR3 is 13 amino acids long. The V gene lost 2 bases and the J gene lost 5 bases, with 9 bases spanning the gap. The CDR3 region has the DNA TGTGCCAGCAGTTACGTTACTGGTGAGACCCAGTACTTC. Its translation: CASSYVTGETQYF.

This clonotype occurred a few times. The chain links TRBV6-2 or TRBV6-3 to TRBJ2-7, with D possibly being TRBD2 (5 bases). The CDR3 is 13 amino acids. Per the germline V gene, CDR1 is MNHEY and CDR2 is SVGEGT. Trimming removed 9 bases at V and 2 bases at J, with 14 bases between. This chain's CDR3 is CASSRGLAYEQYF. For the CDR3, the DNA is TGTGCCAGTAGCCGGGGTTTGGCCTACGAGCAGTACTTC.

The J gene is TRBJ1-2, the V gene TRBV6-8, with D tentatively TRBD1 (5 bases). The CDR3 contains 14 residues. The germline gives CDR1 MNHGY, CDR2 SAAAGT. V was cut by 0 bases and J by 7 bases, with 12 bases left in between. The CDR3 sequence: CASSYSIGEGGYTF. DNA for the CDR3: TGTGCCAGCAGTTACTCGATAGGGGAAGGTGGCTACACCTTC.

This clonotype showed up just a few times. The chain combines TRBV6-5 with TRBJ2-5, with 9 bases that match TRBD2. Germline V gene lookup returns CDR1 MNHEY and CDR2 SVGAGI. The CDR3 is 14 residues long. The V gene end was trimmed by 7 bases and the J gene end by 0 bases; junction bases not matched to a gene: 3. The CDR3: CASKAGGDQETQYF. CDR3 nucleotide sequence: TGTGCCAGCAAGGCGGGGGGGGACCAAGAGACCCAGTACTTC.

V and J are TRBV7-2 and TRBJ1-2, with D unclear. The ends were cut back, 3 bases at V and 9 bases at J, with 11 bases in the middle. The germline V gene encodes CDR1 SGHTA and CDR2 FQGNSA. The CDR3 runs to 12 residues. The CDR3 region has the DNA TGTGCCAGCAGCTTGTACAGATACAGCTACACCTTC. It encodes CASSLYRYSYTF.

The rearrangement uses TRBV25-1 and TRBJ1-4, with D unclear. The length of the CDR3 is 15 residues. V was trimmed by 0 bases and J by 10 bases, leaving 15 bases between them. The germline V gene has CDR1 MGHDK and CDR2 SYGVNS. The CDR3 region has the DNA TGTGCCAGCAGTGAATATCGTGACGGAGGGAGAAAACTGTTTTTT. This sequence encodes CASSEYRDGGRKLFF.

Details on this clonotype: An end of the junction does not agree with germline; a read error may underlie this. The chain employs TRBV4-1 and TRBJ2-1, with 7 bases fitting TRBD1. This CDR3 has 14 residues. Germline-derived CDR1 and CDR2 are MGHRA and YSYEKL. CDR3 residues: CASSQRRQGREQCF. CDR3 nucleotides: TGCGCCAGCAGCCAAAGGCGACAGGGTCGTGAGCAGTGCTTC.

The CDR3 region is CASSQVVEETQYF. The CDR3 region has the DNA TGTGCCAGCAGCCAAGTGGTCGAAGAGACCCAGTACTTC. This chain links TRBV4-2 with TRBJ2-5; D is unresolved. Per the germline V gene, CDR1 is LGHNA and CDR2 is YNFKEQ. With 1 base removed from V and 3 bases from J, the gap between germline ends came to 6 bases. CDR3 length: 13 amino acids.

The CDR3 loop reads CASSSLDLTNYGYTF. The CDR3 bases are TGTGCCAGCAGCTCCTTGGACCTTACGAACTATGGCTACACCTTC. The rearrangement uses TRBV7-4 and TRBJ1-2; D gene ambiguous. CDR3 length: 15 amino acids. Germline values: CDR1 SGHVT, CDR2 SQSDAQ. Trimming cost V 4 bases and J 2 bases, with 14 bases left between them. Full variable domain (rest looked up from reference TRBV7-4 and TRBJ1-2): GAGVSQSPRYKVAKRGRDVALRCDSISGHVTLYWYRQTLGQGSEVLTYSQSDAQRDKSGRPSGRFSAERPERSVSTLKIQRTEQGDSAVYLCASSSLDLTNYGYTFGSGTRLTVV.

The V call is TRBV10-3, the J call TRBJ2-2, with 9 positions matching TRBD2. Trimming at V came to 6 bases and at J to 2 bases, leaving 4 bases not matched to a gene. This CDR3 comprises 15 residues. CDR1 is ENHRY and CDR2 is SYGVKD in the germline V gene. CDR3 protein: CAIRGAGGNTGELFF. The CDR3 DNA is TGTGCCATCAGGGGAGCGGGAGGAAACACCGGGGAGCTGTTTTTT.

V is TRBV28 and J is TRBJ2-1, with 9 positions matching TRBD2. Germline lookup yields CDR1 MDHEN and CDR2 SYDVKM. There are 16 residues in the CDR3. V shed 5 bases, J shed 5 bases, and the junction held 10 bases outside the gene matches. The DNA for the CDR3 is TGTGCCAGCAGTCCTATCGGGACTAGCTTTCACAATGAGCAGTTCTTC. Translation gives CASSPIGTSFHNEQFF.

This clonotype came up many times. The rearrangement uses TRBV7-2 and TRBJ2-3; 11 bases match TRBD2. Looked up from germline, CDR1 is SGHTA and CDR2 is FQGNSA. V lost 1 base and J lost 5; bases outside the gene matches: 5. The CDR3 extends over 16 amino acids. The CDR3: CASSLGSLAGGDTQYF. The CDR3 DNA reads TGTGCCAGCAGCTTAGGTAGCCTAGCGGGAGGAGATACGCAGTATTTT.

This chain connects TRBV20-1 to TRBJ2-5, with D tentatively TRBD2 (6 bases). The CDR3 sequence is 14 residues long. In germline, CDR1 is DFQATT, CDR2 SNEGSKA (reference sequence). The ends were cut back, 5 bases at V and 4 bases at J, with 17 bases in the middle. The CDR3 spells CSALTLSGGETQYF. Written as DNA, the CDR3 is TGCAGTGCTCTGACCCTTAGCGGAGGAGAGACCCAGTACTTC.

The rearrangement joins TRBV12-3 or TRBV12-4 to TRBJ1-2, with unresolved D. The CDR3 length is 21 residues. The germline V and J ends were trimmed by 7 bases and 2 bases, with 35 bases remaining between them. This CDR3 is CASTLRPLLGISNRGNYGYTF. The CDR3 nucleotides read TGTGCCAGCACCCTACGCCCGCTCTTGGGGATTTCGAATCGGGGAAACTATGGCTACACCTTC.

The chain joins TRBV6-5 to TRBJ2-7, with D perhaps TRBD2 (5 bases). V dropped 5 bases and J dropped 7 bases, with 15 bases sitting between them. This CDR3 is built from 13 residues. In germline, CDR1 is MNHEY, CDR2 SVGAGI. The CDR3 region has the DNA TGTGCCAGCAGTCCGGTCCCGTGGAGGGAGCAGTACTTC. It encodes CASSPVPWREQYF.

The table lists this clonotype with a few counts. The chain carries TRBV7-2 and TRBJ2-7; no definite D call. Germline V gene sequence: CDR1 SGHTA, CDR2 FQGNSA. V gave up 7 bases and J gave up 0 bases, with 10 bases separating them. The CDR3 length is 13 residues. The CDR3 region has the DNA TGTGCCAGCACCGACGCAAGCTCCTACGAGCAGTACTTC. Its protein is CASTDASSYEQYF.

The chain combines TRBV9 with TRBJ2-5; 9 bases map to TRBD2. Trimming took 0 bases from V and 4 from J; bases not matched to a gene: 7. The CDR3 is 16 amino acids. Germline V CDR1 and CDR2: SGDLS, YYNGEE. The CDR3 reads CASSVAWLAGRETQYF. CDR3 coding DNA: TGTGCCAGCAGCGTAGCTTGGCTAGCGGGGAGAGAGACCCAGTACTTC.